This is a list of T cell receptor beta chains from one sample in a study of T cell changes during pregnancy in multiple sclerosis. Clones were read by immunoSEQ multiplex PCR, and TCRdb kept only the in-frame ones, dropping some. Among about 24,000 clones listed, under 95% were seen once. Sequencing was performed on CD8+ T cells from peripheral blood mononuclear cells, taken in the third trimester of pregnancy. The receptors were sampled from a female donor in good health, enrolled as a control in a pregnancy study. Each CDR3 is given with its conserved first and last residue. A D gene is named only where the DNA matches it firmly. The size field is filled for only some rows; it gives once, few, many or a size class.

j_call clone_size d_call v_call cdr3_aa cdr3_nt
TRBJ1-5 - - TRBV6-9 CASRPQVGRNQPQHF TGTGCCAGCAGGCCACAGGTTGGGCGCAATCAGCCCCAGCATTTT
TRBJ1-2 - - TRBV7-9 CASSLVQDLYGYTF TGTGCCAGCAGCTTAGTGCAGGATCTCTATGGCTACACCTTC
TRBJ2-4 - - TRBV6-1 CASSEDRHYKNIQYF TGTGCCAGCAGTGAAGACAGGCACTACAAAAACATTCAGTACTTC
TRBJ2-2 - - TRBV19 CASSALDGPGELFF TGTGCCAGTAGTGCCCTCGATGGCCCCGGGGAGCTGTTTTTT
TRBJ2-5 - - TRBV27 CASSPSRETQYF TGTGCCAGCAGTCCCTCGCGGGAGACCCAGTACTTC
TRBJ2-5 - TRBD1 TRBV7-9 CASTTTGTGLQETQYF TGTGCCAGCACTACAACAGGGACAGGGCTTCAAGAGACCCAGTACTTC
TRBJ2-5 - TRBD2 TRBV7-3 CASSYRGGETQYF TGTGCCAGCAGCTACCGGGGGGGGGAGACCCAGTACTTC
TRBJ2-1 - - TRBV7-9 CASSSELNEQFF TGTGCCAGCAGCTCCGAACTCAATGAGCAGTTCTTC
TRBJ1-1 - - TRBV2 CASSFPGNTEAFF TGTGCCAGCAGTTTCCCAGGGAACACTGAAGCTTTCTTT
TRBJ1-5 - - TRBV9 CASSGGPGNQPQHF TGTGCCAGCAGCGGGGGGCCGGGCAATCAGCCCCAGCATTTT
TRBJ1-5 - - TRBV5-6 CASSSSWGGQPQHF TGTGCCAGCAGCTCAAGTTGGGGGGGGCAGCCCCAGCATTTT
TRBJ2-1 - - TRBV7-3 CASSLKPVYNEQFF TGTGCCAGCAGCTTAAAGCCGGTTTACAATGAGCAGTTCTTC
TRBJ1-1 - - TRBV30 CAWEAGITTEAFF TGTGCCTGGGAGGCAGGGATTACCACTGAAGCTTTCTTT
TRBJ2-1 - TRBD2 TRBV2 CASSVGREDYNEQFF TGTGCCAGCAGTGTGGGGCGGGAGGACTACAATGAGCAGTTCTTC
TRBJ1-1 - - TRBV9 CASSVDSGTEAFF TGTGCCAGCAGCGTAGATAGTGGCACTGAAGCTTTCTTT
TRBJ2-7 - - TRBV19 CASSIGSRSTLVQYF TGTGCCAGTAGTATTGGGAGCAGGTCAACGTTGGTGCAGTACTTC
TRBJ2-4 once - TRBV19 CASSISGPRDIQYF TGTGCCAGTAGTATTAGCGGCCCTAGGGACATTCAGTACTTC
TRBJ1-1 - TRBD1 TRBV6-5 CAARDRGSEAFF TGTGCCGCAAGGGACAGGGGAAGCGAAGCTTTCTTT
TRBJ2-3 - TRBD1 TRBV19 CASTSRGDRRTDTQYF TGTGCCAGTACCTCAAGGGGGGACAGGAGAACAGATACGCAGTATTTT
TRBJ2-7 - - TRBV27 CASSLGLEYEQYF TGTGCCAGCAGCTTGGGACTGGAATACGAGCAGTACTTC
TRBJ2-7 - - TRBV19 CASRGAGNEQYF TGTGCCAGCCGGGGGGCTGGTAACGAGCAGTACTTC
TRBJ2-7 - TRBD1 TRBV5-4 CASSSLTGAPYEQYF TGTGCCAGCAGCTCACTGACAGGGGCACCCTACGAGCAGTACTTC
TRBJ2-2 - - TRBV6-5 CASSYGPPNTGELFF TGTGCCAGCAGTTACGGGCCACCGAACACCGGGGAGCTGTTTTTT
TRBJ2-7 - - TRBV5-1 CASSLPGVPTYEQYF TGCGCCAGCAGCTTGCCGGGGGTCCCTACCTACGAGCAGTACTTC
TRBJ2-3 - - TRBV2 CASSESRLTDTQYF TGTGCCAGCAGTGAATCCAGGCTCACAGATACGCAGTATTTT
TRBJ2-1 - TRBD2 TRBV4-1 CASSPTTSQGEEQFF TGCGCCAGCAGCCCCACGACTAGCCAGGGAGAGGAGCAGTTCTTC
TRBJ2-3 - - TRBV6-1 CATSHADTQYF TGTGCCACCTCACACGCAGATACGCAGTATTTT
TRBJ2-1 - - TRBV19 CASSLIADDNEQFF TGTGCCAGTAGTCTGATAGCGGACGACAATGAGCAGTTCTTC
TRBJ2-7 once TRBD1 TRBV27 CASSLGQASSYEQYF TGTGCCAGCAGTTTGGGACAGGCTAGCTCCTACGAGCAGTACTTC
TRBJ2-3 - TRBD2 TRBV18 CASSLLRETDTQYF TGTGCCAGCTCACTACTGCGGGAGACAGATACGCAGTATTTT
TRBJ1-1 - - TRBV7-2 CASSPPGRKTEAFF TGTGCCAGCAGCCCACCAGGGCGAAAAACTGAAGCTTTCTTT